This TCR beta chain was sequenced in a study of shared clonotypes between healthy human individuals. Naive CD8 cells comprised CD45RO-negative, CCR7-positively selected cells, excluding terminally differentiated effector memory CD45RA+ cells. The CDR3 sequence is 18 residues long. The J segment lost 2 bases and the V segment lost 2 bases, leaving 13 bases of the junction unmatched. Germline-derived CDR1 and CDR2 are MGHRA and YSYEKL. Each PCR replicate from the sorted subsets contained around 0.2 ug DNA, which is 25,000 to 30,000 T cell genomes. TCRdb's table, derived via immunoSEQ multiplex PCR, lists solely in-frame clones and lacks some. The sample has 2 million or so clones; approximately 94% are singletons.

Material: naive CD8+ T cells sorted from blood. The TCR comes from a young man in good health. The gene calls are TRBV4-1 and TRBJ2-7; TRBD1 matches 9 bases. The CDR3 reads CASSQFGDRGYSPYEQYF. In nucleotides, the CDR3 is TGCGCCAGCAGCCAATTTGGCGACAGGGGGTATTCCCCCTACGAGCAGTACTTC.